This entry lists 21 T cell receptor beta chains sequenced from one sample in a study of blood T cell repertoires in COVID-19. Clones were sequenced by immunoSEQ multiplex PCR, and TCRdb holds only the in-frame ones, with some missing. The repertoire holds some 69,000 clones, with roughly 91% as singletons. The specimen was peripheral blood. These receptors all stem from a man aged 45-65 years with COVID-19, enrolled during active disease.

The chain recombines TRBV6-5 with TRBJ1-1, with TRBD1 matching over 7 bases. Unmatched junction bases numbered 5, after V lost 7 bases and J lost 3 bases. This CDR3 has 13 amino acids. Per germline, CDR1 MNHEY and CDR2 SVGAGI. The CDR3 nucleotides read TGTGCCAGCACGGGACAGCGGGACACTGAAGCTTTCTTT. As protein: CASTGQRDTEAFF.

The chain employs TRBV7-2 and TRBJ1-2; 8 nucleotides agree with TRBD1. With 5 bases clipped from V and 6 bases from J, the junction kept 5 bases outside the gene matches. Germline CDR1 reads SGHTA; CDR2 reads FQGNSA. The CDR3 runs to 13 residues. CDR3 in amino acids: CASSLQGEDGYTF. The CDR3 coding sequence is TGTGCCAGCAGCCTACAGGGGGAGGATGGCTACACCTTC. The entire variable domain, with the rest obtained from reference TRBV7-2 and TRBJ1-2, is as follows: GAGVSQSPSNKVTEKGKDVELRCDPISGHTALYWYRQSLGQGLEFLIYFQGNSAPDKSGLPSDRFSAERTGGSVSTLTIQRTQQEDSAVYLCASSLQGEDGYTFGSGTRLTVV.

This clone was counted once. The genes are TRBV6-5 and TRBJ2-1; D gene ambiguous. V gave up 0 bases and J gave up 8 bases, with 17 bases separating them. CDR3 length: 16 residues. CDR1 and CDR2 from the germline V gene are MNHEY and SVGAGI. The CDR3 reads CASSYSPSARSDEQFF. The CDR3 bases are TGTGCCAGCAGTTACTCACCCTCTGCCAGGTCGGATGAGCAGTTCTTC.

The chain uses TRBV4-3 and TRBJ2-7, with TRBD1 matching 8 bases. Per the germline V gene, CDR1 is LGHNA and CDR2 is YSLEER. This CDR3 comprises 14 residues. The V segment lost 0 bases and the J segment 3 bases; nucleotides outside the gene matches: 1. The CDR3 protein is CASSQDGTGYEQYF. The CDR3 DNA follows: TGCGCCAGCAGCCAAGATGGGACAGGCTACGAGCAGTACTTC.

The chain recombines TRBV30 with TRBJ2-1, with D possibly matching TRBD1 (6 bases). V was shortened by 1 base and J by 0 bases, with 16 bases between the two germline ends. Germline lookup yields CDR1 GTSNPN and CDR2 SVGIG (reference sequence). There are 17 residues in the CDR3. The CDR3 here is CAWSDLLRTVSYNEQFF. The CDR3 DNA is TGTGCCTGGAGTGACCTCCTACGGACAGTCTCCTACAATGAGCAGTTCTTC.

The rearrangement uses TRBV5-1 and TRBJ1-1; no clear D gene. Germline V gene sequence: CDR1 SGHRS, CDR2 YFSETQ. The CDR3 sequence is 13 residues long. V lost 6 bases and J 1 base, leaving 10 bases between the germline ends. In DNA, the CDR3 is TGCGCCAGCAAAATACAGCCGAACACTGAAGCTTTCTTT. It encodes CASKIQPNTEAFF.

This chain uses TRBV6-5 with TRBJ1-1; no definite D call. This CDR3 has 12 residues. Germline CDR1 is MNHEY and CDR2 is SVGAGI. V lost 6 bases and J 4 bases, leaving 9 bases between the germline ends. The CDR3 DNA reads as TGTGCCAGCAGAAGGAGAAGCACTGAAGCTTTCTTT. Its protein product is CASRRRSTEAFF.

The chain links TRBV7-9 to TRBJ1-6; 8 nucleotides align to TRBD1. Germline values: CDR1 SEHNR, CDR2 FQNEAQ (reference sequence). The CDR3 is 15 amino acids. J was trimmed by 9 bases and V by 4 bases; bases with no gene match: 8. The CDR3 nucleotides read TGTGCCAGCAGCTCATTTACAGGGGGGGGTTCACCCCTCCACTTT. Its translation is CASSSFTGGGSPLHF.

Concerning this clone: Germline and junction disagree at one end, which may indicate a read error. This chain uses TRBV14 with TRBJ1-5, with 7 bases that match TRBD1. The CDR3 spans 15 residues. Germline CDR1 is SGHDN and CDR2 is FVKESK. The DNA for the CDR3 is TGTGCCAGCAGCTCGACAGGGAGTAGCGATCAGCCCCAGCATTTT. Translating it yields CASSSTGSSDQPQHF.

This chain links TRBV2 with TRBJ1-5, with no clear D. CDR3 length equals 16 residues. The germline V gene encodes CDR1 SNHLY and CDR2 FYNNEI. With 7 bases removed from V and 4 bases from J, the gap between germline ends came to 20 bases. The CDR3 DNA reads TGTGCCAGCACCCGGGTCGATCCACGGGAGAATCAGCCCCAGCATTTT. It specifies CASTRVDPRENQPQHF.

This chain connects TRBV13 to TRBJ2-2, with D possibly being TRBD2 (6 bases). V was clipped by 7 bases and J by 5 bases, with 8 bases between them. This CDR3 spans 12 amino acids. The germline gives CDR1 PRHDT, CDR2 FYEKMQ (reference sequence). The chain's CDR3 is CASNGGTGELFF. The DNA of the CDR3 is TGTGCCAGCAACGGGGGTACCGGGGAGCTGTTTTTT.

Written as DNA, the CDR3 is TGCGCCAGCAGCGACCGACTAGCGGGCCTTTACAATGAGCAGTTCTTC. This encodes CASSDRLAGLYNEQFF. The rearrangement joins TRBV5-1 to TRBJ2-1; 10 positions agree with TRBD2. Germline CDR1 and CDR2: SGHRS and YFSETQ. The trim removed 4 bases at V and 4 bases at J, leaving 8 bases unmatched. This CDR3 comprises 16 residues. The full variable domain, rest sourced from reference TRBV5-1 and TRBJ2-1, is KAGVTQTPRYLIKTRGQQVTLSCSPISGHRSVSWYQQTPGQGLQFLFEYFSETQRNKGNFPGRFSGRQFSNSRSEMNVSTLELGDSALYLCASSDRLAGLYNEQFFGPGTRLTVL.

J is TRBJ2-5 and V is TRBV28; 8 bases align to TRBD1. The germline V gene encodes CDR1 MDHEN and CDR2 SYDVKM. This CDR3 has 17 amino acids. The junction had 14 bases not matched to a gene; V was cut back by 4 bases and J by 4 bases. The CDR3 bases are TGTGCCAGCAGTTCCCCGGCCCAGGGGGCGCCGACAGAGACCCAGTACTTC. Translating it yields CASSSPAQGAPTETQYF.

The rearrangement joins TRBV6-1 to TRBJ2-4; no clear D. V was clipped by 2 bases and J by 8 bases, with 13 bases between them. CDR3 size: 14 residues. CDR1 and CDR2 (germline): MNHNS, SASEGT. CDR3 nucleotides: TGTGCCAGCAGTGAACCCGGAGTCAGCGACATTCAGTACTTC. Translated, it gives CASSEPGVSDIQYF.

The J gene is TRBJ2-7, the V gene TRBV5-1; 8 bases fit TRBD1. CDR1 is SGHRS, CDR2 YFSETQ, per germline. Trimming cost V 1 base and J 3 bases; bases outside gene matches: 6. The CDR3 is 15 residues long. CDR3 sequence (DNA): TGCGCCAGCAGCTTGAAACAGGGGGTGGACTACGAGCAGTACTTC. This encodes CASSLKQGVDYEQYF.

The chain recombines TRBV9 with TRBJ2-3, with 8 nucleotides matching TRBD2. The junction had 8 bases not matched to a gene; V was cut back by 4 bases and J by 4 bases. CDR1 is SGDLS, CDR2 YYNGEE, per germline. This CDR3 contains 15 residues. CDR3 residues: CASSLLGGGADTQYF. In nucleotides, the CDR3 is TGTGCCAGCAGCTTGCTCGGGGGGGGCGCAGATACGCAGTATTTT.

The chain has TRBV4-1 and TRBJ2-6; D call uncertain. Trimming left V 0 bases short and J 0 bases short, with 12 bases between. Germline loops: CDR1 MGHRA, CDR2 YSYEKL. The CDR3 sequence is 18 residues long. DNA for the CDR3: TGCGCCAGCAGCCAAGAATCCCCAGAAACCTCTGGGGCCAACGTCCTGACTTTC. This codes for CASSQESPETSGANVLTF.

The chain uses TRBV7-9 and TRBJ1-2; 8 bases match TRBD1. V dropped 4 bases and J dropped 5; count of bases not matched to a gene: 15. The CDR3 is 17 amino acids. Germline CDR1 SEHNR, CDR2 FQNEAQ (reference sequence). The CDR3 DNA is TGTGCCAGCAGCTCCCGCCCCCTTGGGCAGGGGGCATATGGCTACACCTTC. Its protein is CASSSRPLGQGAYGYTF.

The CDR3 region has the DNA TGTGCCAGCAGCCAAGATTTTAGCGGGAGAACACCCTACGAGCAGTACTTC. It translates to CASSQDFSGRTPYEQYF. The chain is built from TRBV4-2 and TRBJ2-7, with 9 nucleotides matching TRBD2. Per germline, CDR1 LGHNA and CDR2 YNFKEQ. The CDR3 spans 17 residues. Trimming took 0 bases from V and 2 from J; bases not matched to a gene: 8.

This sequence joins TRBV6-6 and TRBJ2-2, with D uncertain. Per the germline V gene, CDR1 is MNHNY and CDR2 is SVGAGI (reference sequence). CDR3 length equals 12 residues. Trimming shortened V by 4 bases and J by 4 bases, and 4 bases separated the two germline ends. The CDR3 region has the DNA TGTGCCAGCAGTTCCTTCACCGGGGAGCTGTTTTTT. It is translated as CASSSFTGELFF.

The chain links TRBV6-5 to TRBJ1-2, with 10 positions matching TRBD1. CDR3 length equals 12 residues. Per germline, CDR1 MNHEY and CDR2 SVGAGI. V lost 10 bases, J lost 8 bases, and 7 bases stayed unmatched. CDR3 region: CANRDRGSGYTF. The CDR3 region has the DNA TGTGCCAACCGGGACAGGGGTAGCGGCTACACCTTC.